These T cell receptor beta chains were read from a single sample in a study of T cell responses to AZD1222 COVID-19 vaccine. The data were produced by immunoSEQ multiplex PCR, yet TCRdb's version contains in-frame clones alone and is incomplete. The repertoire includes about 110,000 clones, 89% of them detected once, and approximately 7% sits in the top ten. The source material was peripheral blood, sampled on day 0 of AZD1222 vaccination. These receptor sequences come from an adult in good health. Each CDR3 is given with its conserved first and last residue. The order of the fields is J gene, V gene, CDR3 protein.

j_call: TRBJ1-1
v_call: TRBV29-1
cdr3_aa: CSVRGTNTEAFF

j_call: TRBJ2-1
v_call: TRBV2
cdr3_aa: CASIKTSVWAEQFF

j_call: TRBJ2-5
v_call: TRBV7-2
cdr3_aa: CASSYDRGIQETQYF

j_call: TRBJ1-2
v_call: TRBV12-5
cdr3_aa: CASGFQTGGYTF

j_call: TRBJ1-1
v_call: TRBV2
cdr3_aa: CAGDRQGGNTEAFF

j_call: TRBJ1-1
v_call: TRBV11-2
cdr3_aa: CASSEQGATEAFF

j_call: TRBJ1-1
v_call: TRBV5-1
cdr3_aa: CASSGGDTEAFF

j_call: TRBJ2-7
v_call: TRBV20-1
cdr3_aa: CSVKEPYEQYF

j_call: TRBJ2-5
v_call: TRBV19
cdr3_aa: CASQIGPAAQGETQYF

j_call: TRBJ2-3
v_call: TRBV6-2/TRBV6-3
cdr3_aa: CASSYYVKGYSTDTQYF

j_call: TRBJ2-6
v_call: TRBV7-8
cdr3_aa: CASSPTGANVLTF

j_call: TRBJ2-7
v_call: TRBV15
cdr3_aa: CATSRLGETYEQYF

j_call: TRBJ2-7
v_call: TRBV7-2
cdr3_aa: CASSLWAVGAGWALGEQYF

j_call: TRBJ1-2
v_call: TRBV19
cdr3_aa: CASKVTGKYGYTF

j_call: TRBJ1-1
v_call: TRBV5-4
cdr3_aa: CASSFAGQRTFF

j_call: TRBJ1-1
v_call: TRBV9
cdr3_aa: CASRRDGGNTEAFF

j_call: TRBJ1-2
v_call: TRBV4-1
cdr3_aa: CASSQVLFRAGRANYGYTF

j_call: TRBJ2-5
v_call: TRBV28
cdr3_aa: CASSLPGTLETQYF

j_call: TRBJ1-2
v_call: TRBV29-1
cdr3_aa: CSLYDDRYGYTF

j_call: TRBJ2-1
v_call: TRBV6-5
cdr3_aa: CASRSAGGTNEQFF

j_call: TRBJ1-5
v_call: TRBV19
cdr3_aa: CASSIIGDSNQPQHF

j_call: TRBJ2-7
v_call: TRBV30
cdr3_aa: CAWRRLAGVEEQYF

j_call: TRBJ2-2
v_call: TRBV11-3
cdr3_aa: CASSLAGELFF

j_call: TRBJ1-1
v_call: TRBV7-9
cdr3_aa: CASSSGTGGRNTEAFF

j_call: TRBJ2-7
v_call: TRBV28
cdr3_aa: CASSLSRNYEQYF

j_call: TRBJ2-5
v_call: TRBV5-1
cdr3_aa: CASKGGELQETQYF

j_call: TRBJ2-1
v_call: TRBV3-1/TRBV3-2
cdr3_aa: CASSQSGTRFNEQFF

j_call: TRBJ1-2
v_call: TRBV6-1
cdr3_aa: CASREPMGHHKGGYTF

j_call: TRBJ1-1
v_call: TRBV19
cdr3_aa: CASRIQGSRAEAFF

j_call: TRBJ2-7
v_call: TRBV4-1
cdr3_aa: CASSHGTSGRIYEQYF

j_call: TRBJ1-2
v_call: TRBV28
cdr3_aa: CASSLLGADYGYTF

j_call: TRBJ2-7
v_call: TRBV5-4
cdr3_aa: CASSFGVAGGRAEQYF

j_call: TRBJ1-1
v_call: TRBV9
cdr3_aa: CASSVGINLANTEAFF

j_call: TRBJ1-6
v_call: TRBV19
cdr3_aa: CAVEGRGNSPLHF

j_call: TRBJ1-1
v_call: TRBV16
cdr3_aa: CASSIQMNTEAFF

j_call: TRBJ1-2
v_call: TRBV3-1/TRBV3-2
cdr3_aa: CASSQQGWRGYTF

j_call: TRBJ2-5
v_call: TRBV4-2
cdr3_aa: CASSQGGREETQYF

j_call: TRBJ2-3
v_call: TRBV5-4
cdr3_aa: CASSLTGRGHTDTQYF

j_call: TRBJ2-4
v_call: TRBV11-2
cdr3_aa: CASSLQGQYQNIQYF

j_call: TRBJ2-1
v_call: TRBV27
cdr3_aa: CASSHLGTPSSYNEQFF

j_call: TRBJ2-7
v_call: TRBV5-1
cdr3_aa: CASSSGQLYEQYF

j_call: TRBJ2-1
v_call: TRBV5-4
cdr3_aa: CASSSPGLTINEQFF

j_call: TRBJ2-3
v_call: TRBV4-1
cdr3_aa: CASSQAGGSGEDTQYF

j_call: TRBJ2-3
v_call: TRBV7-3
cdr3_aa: CASSLNSGATDTQYF

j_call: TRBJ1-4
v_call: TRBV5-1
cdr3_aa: CASSLGGHDNEKLFF